The text below deals with one T cell receptor beta chain. Its target is unknown. Libraries for TCRalpha and TCRbeta carried sample barcodes and unique molecular identifiers via 5'RACE. TCRdb independently ran MiXCR on the 5' RACE reads; one entry per CDR3 protein. The table lists 200,000 to 300,000 distinct CDR3 sequences, 15% to 20% of them singletons. This entry is derived from a study of T-cell memory formation after mild COVID-19. The CDR3 spans 19 residues. The V segment lost 8 bases and the J segment 12 bases; nucleotides outside the gene matches: 25. The germline CDR1 and CDR2 sequences are SGHTA and FQGNSA. Study-level results: Pre-infection memory showed some responding clones, and this suggested that cross-reactive memory joined.

The receptor was isolated from a man aged 18 to 35 who had mild COVID-19 (a few samples of this study predate the infection). Cell type and time point are not known. The chain combines TRBV7-2 with TRBJ2-1, with TRBD2 matching over 13 bases. Sequences were obtained from PBMCs or a T cell subset sorted from them (not recorded which). The CDR3 DNA sequence: TGTGCCAGCTCGCCCGTCGAGAGACTAGCGGGGGGACTCGACTCCTGGCAGTTCTTC. Residues: CASSPVERLAGGLDSWQFF.